The clone carrying this T cell receptor beta chain was recorded many times. The antigen is not known. The entry originates in a study of neurological immune-mediated disorders. The CDR3 spans 13 residues. Per germline, CDR1 SQVTM and CDR2 ANQGSEA. After removal of 3 bases from V and 9 bases from J, the junction contained 8 bases not matched to a gene. MiXCR was run by TCRdb on the 5' RACE reads, yielding one entry per CDR3 protein. Here the sample spans about 29,000 distinct CDR3 sequences, 12% being singletons. Overall study findings and caveats: Healthy controls had more TCR clonal expansion than multiple sclerosis, which showed the least, whereas HTLV-1-associated myelopathy showed the most.

The receptor was derived from a man in his fifties or sixties in good health. V and J are TRBV29-1 and TRBJ2-1; 7 bases map to TRBD2. The sample taken for sequencing was PBMCs. The CDR3 DNA reads as TGCAGCGTTGAGCCTAGCCCGGGGGGTGAGCAGTTCTTC. Its translation is CSVEPSPGGEQFF.